The 9 T cell receptor beta chains presented below share a single source sample, sequenced in a study of response to subunit inactivated influenza vaccine. MiXCR, run by TCRdb on the RT-PCR reads, gives a single entry per CDR3 protein. The repertoire consists of hundreds of thousands of distinct CDR3 sequences, with around 11% occurring once and the leading ten covering 9.5% to 11%. These data were likewise used in another study, on T cells expressing NK-cell markers. This second study notes: Template switching by 5'RACE with UMIs generated the TCR beta cDNA.

The sequencing used PBMCs from blood, collected on the day of vaccination. All receptors come from a man between 50 and 59 years old who received an inactivated influenza vaccine.

This clonotype was counted between two and nine times. This chain links TRBV27 with TRBJ2-7; maybe TRBD2 (5 bases). The CDR3 spans 12 residues. Trimming shortened V by 2 bases and J by 5 bases, and 7 bases separated the two germline ends. Germline assignment: CDR1 MNHEY and CDR2 SMNVEV (reference sequence). The DNA for the CDR3 is TGTGCCAGCAGTTTACGGGGAGACGAGCAGTACTTC. Translated, it gives CASSLRGDEQYF.

The chain combines TRBV20-1 with TRBJ2-7, with a possible D match to TRBD2 (6 bases). Deletions cut 8 bases from V and 0 bases from J, with 17 bases between. The CDR3 is made up of 14 amino acids. Germline lookup yields CDR1 DFQATT and CDR2 SNEGSKA (reference sequence). CDR3 amino acids: CSSRSGGSSYEQYF. CDR3 coding DNA: TGCAGTTCCAGGAGTGGGGGGAGCTCCTACGAGCAGTACTTC.

V usage is TRBV4-2 and J usage is TRBJ2-1; no definite D call. CDR1 is LGHNA, CDR2 YNFKEQ, per germline. V shed 0 bases and J shed 3 bases, with 12 bases lying between them. CDR3 length: 16 amino acids. As DNA, the CDR3 is TGTGCCAGCAGCCAAGATCCAGACCCCCACTACAATGAGCAGTTCTTC. This translates into CASSQDPDPHYNEQFF.

This chain connects TRBV7-8 to TRBJ2-3; 13 positions agree with TRBD2. The V segment lost 3 bases and the J segment 6 bases; nucleotides outside the gene matches: 6. This CDR3 is built from 16 residues. Per germline, CDR1 SGHVS and CDR2 FQNEAQ. The CDR3 spells CASSFPLAGGWDTQYF. In DNA form, the CDR3 reads TGTGCCAGCAGCTTCCCACTAGCGGGAGGGTGGGATACGCAGTATTTT.

J is TRBJ2-1 and V is TRBV5-1, with TRBD2 matching over 14 bases. The CDR3 is 16 residues long. V dropped 4 bases and J dropped 6; count of bases not matched to a gene: 6. Germline CDR1 and CDR2: SGHRS and YFSETQ. The CDR3 is CASSLLGTSGGNEQFF. CDR3 DNA: TGCGCCAGCAGCCTGCTGGGGACTAGCGGGGGCAATGAGCAGTTCTTC.

This clonotype was seen many times. V is TRBV27 and J is TRBJ2-1, with 8 bases aligning to TRBD2. The CDR3 sequence is 16 residues long. Germline V lookup: CDR1 MNHEY, CDR2 SMNVEV (reference sequence). With V trimmed by 2 bases and J by 0 bases, 3 bases remained unmatched. The CDR3 bases are TGTGCCAGCAGTTTAACCGGGACTAGCTCCTACAATGAGCAGTTCTTC. This encodes CASSLTGTSSYNEQFF.

The V call is TRBV7-2, the J call TRBJ1-5; TRBD1 is a possible D gene (5 bases). In germline, CDR1 is SGHTA, CDR2 FQGNSA. This CDR3 region has 15 residues. Trimming took 0 bases from V and 7 from J, leaving 13 bases between them. CDR3 in DNA: TGTGCCAGCAGCTTAGCGCTAATAAGGGGACAGCCCCAGCATTTT. Translating gives CASSLALIRGQPQHF.

The V and J genes are TRBV3-1 and TRBJ1-5; D is unclear. From germline, CDR1 is LGHDT and CDR2 YNNKEL (reference sequence). Trimming left V 0 bases short and J 4 bases short, with 10 bases between. CDR3 size: 15 residues. CDR3: CASSQDPGTNQPQHF. In DNA form, the CDR3 reads TGTGCCAGCAGCCAAGATCCAGGTACTAATCAGCCCCAGCATTTT.

In this sample, this clonotype turned up a few times. The V call is TRBV20-1, the J call TRBJ2-7; the D gene could be TRBD1 or TRBD2 (5 bases each). Between the trimmed V and J ends, which lost 3 bases and 3 bases, there was a span of 18 bases. The germline V gene encodes CDR1 DFQATT and CDR2 SNEGSKA (reference sequence). The CDR3 contains 15 residues. CDR3 DNA: TGCAGTGCTAGCCTGGAGGACAAACCGTACTACGAGCAGTACTTC. Translating gives CSASLEDKPYYEQYF.